The 21 T cell receptor beta chains in this list originate from one sample, sequenced in a study of cytomegalovirus exposure and HLA in healthy donors. Amplification used 60 Vbeta primers and 13 Jbeta primers. Only in-frame clones appear in the TCRdb table, and some are missing; sequencing was by immunoSEQ multiplex PCR. The table has some 93,000 clones, 55% to 70% seen once; the top ten hold 5.5% to 6%. Sequencing was performed on PBMCs. All receptors derive from a boy younger than 18 in good health and CMV-seropositive.

V and J are TRBV14 and TRBJ2-2; 7 bases match TRBD1. CDR1 is SGHDN and CDR2 is FVKESK in the germline V gene. CDR3 length: 16 amino acids. V dropped 1 base and J dropped 6; count of bases not matched to a gene: 8. CDR3 DNA: TGTGCCAGCAGCCAAGGGATGCACAGGGGCGCCGGGGAGCTGTTTTTT. This sequence encodes CASSQGMHRGAGELFF.

The DNA of the CDR3 is TGCAGCGCAAGGGGACACCAGAGCTATGGCTACACCTTC. Protein sequence: CSARGHQSYGYTF. The rearrangement uses TRBV29-1 and TRBJ1-2; possibly TRBD1 for D (6 bases). The CDR3 has 13 amino acids. V dropped 7 bases and J dropped 4 bases, with 16 bases sitting between them. CDR1 and CDR2 (germline): SQVTM, ANQGSEA.

The J gene is TRBJ2-5, the V gene TRBV21-1; the listed D gene, TRBD1, was not tested against the DNA. TRBV21-1 constitutes a pseudogene. The CDR3 has 15 amino acids. CDR3 DNA sequence: TGTGCCAATGGGCAGGGGTTACCCTCGCAAGAGACCCAGTACTTC. Residues: CANGQGLPSQETQYF.

This clone was detected a few times. The chain's CDR3 is CASSYGTGRPDTEAFF. In DNA form, the CDR3 reads TGTGCCAGCAGTTACGGGACAGGGAGACCGGACACTGAAGCTTTCTTT. The rearrangement uses TRBV6-6 and TRBJ1-1, with 9 bases aligning to TRBD1. The V and J ends lost 2 bases and 3 bases, in that order; junction bases with no gene match: 7. The CDR3 totals 16 residues. Germline lookup yields CDR1 MNHNY and CDR2 SVGAGI (reference sequence).

The J gene is TRBJ2-5, the V gene TRBV18; possibly TRBD1 for D (5 bases). This CDR3 spans 13 amino acids. CDR1 is KGHSH, CDR2 LQKENI, per germline. The V and J ends lost 5 bases and 3 bases respectively, with 10 bases between them. The CDR3 here is CASSVRQKETQYF. The CDR3 DNA reads TGTGCCAGCTCAGTGCGACAGAAAGAGACCCAGTACTTC. Full variable domain (remainder filled in from reference TRBV18 and TRBJ2-5): NAGVMQNPRHLVRRRGQEARLRCSPMKGHSHVYWYRQLPEEGLKFMVYLQKENIIDESGMPKERFSAEFPKEGPSILRIQQVVRGDSAAYFCASSVRQKETQYFGPGTRLLVL.

The V and J genes are TRBV16 and TRBJ2-7, with a weak D call TRBD1 (5 bases). The ends were cut back, 1 base at V and 1 base at J, with 14 bases in the middle. Germline lookup yields CDR1 KGHSY and CDR2 FQNENV. The CDR3 has 16 residues. The chain's CDR3 is CASSQWRTGLSYEQYF. The CDR3 nucleotides are TGTGCCAGCAGCCAATGGCGAACAGGCCTATCCTACGAGCAGTACTTC.

In this sample, this clone turned up a few times. The genes are TRBV13 and TRBJ2-7, with D maybe TRBD1 (5 bases). V was clipped by 2 bases and J by 1 base, with 12 bases between them. CDR1 and CDR2 from the germline V gene are PRHDT and FYEKMQ (reference sequence). The CDR3 runs to 15 residues. The chain's CDR3 is CASSLRGRLSYEQYF. CDR3 nucleotide sequence: TGTGCCAGCAGCTTAAGGGGCCGCTTATCCTACGAGCAGTACTTC.

The table lists this clone with a few counts. The chain couples TRBV4-3 to TRBJ2-1; 10 bases line up with TRBD1. J gave up 7 bases and V 4 bases, and 7 bases lay outside the gene matches. Germline V gene lookup returns CDR1 LGHNA and CDR2 YSLEER. The CDR3 has 15 amino acids. CDR3 bases: TGCGCCAGCAGCCCCGGGACAGGGGAGGGGAATGAGCAGTTCTTC. This codes for CASSPGTGEGNEQFF.

This chain's CDR3 is CASSLAEGELFF. The CDR3 DNA reads as TGTGCCAGCAGCTTAGCCGAGGGGGAGCTGTTTTTT. The chain employs TRBV7-9 and TRBJ2-2; D not resolved. CDR3 length: 12 amino acids. V was pared by 0 bases and J by 8 bases, with 4 bases between. Per germline, CDR1 SEHNR and CDR2 FQNEAQ (reference sequence). Based on the CDR3 plus reference TRBV7-9 and TRBJ2-2, the full variable domain is DTGVSQNPRHKITKRGQNVTFRCDPISEHNRLYWYRQTLGQGPEFLTYFQNEAQLEKSRLLSDRFSAERPKGSFSTLEIQRTEQGDSAMYLCASSLAEGELFFGEGSRLTVL.

This chain links TRBV6-1 with TRBJ2-7; D unclear. In germline, CDR1 is MNHNS, CDR2 SASEGT. V dropped 6 bases and J dropped 0 bases, with 12 bases sitting between them. CDR3 size: 14 residues. The CDR3 DNA sequence: TGTGCCAGCAGCGCTAATTTTCTCTCCTACGAGCAGTACTTC. Translation: CASSANFLSYEQYF.

The gene calls are TRBV9 and TRBJ2-6; no clear D. The CDR3 sequence is 18 residues long. Germline loops: CDR1 SGDLS, CDR2 YYNGEE. V was cut by 4 bases and J by 1 base, with 18 bases left in between. CDR3 protein: CASSLRKSESSGANVLTF. In nucleotides, the CDR3 is TGTGCCAGCAGCCTACGGAAAAGCGAGAGTTCTGGGGCCAACGTCCTGACTTTC.

The genes are TRBV6-5 and TRBJ1-1; 7 bases agree with TRBD1. The V and J ends lost 4 bases and 0 bases, in that order; junction bases with no gene match: 5. CDR1 is MNHEY and CDR2 is SVGAGI in the germline V gene. The CDR3 totals 15 residues. CDR3 nucleotides: TGTGCCAGCAGTTCAACAGGGGCAATGAACACTGAAGCTTTCTTT. Encoded protein: CASSSTGAMNTEAFF.

The V and J genes are TRBV11-3 and TRBJ2-1; a possible D gene is TRBD1 (6 bases). V shed 3 bases and J shed 10 bases, with 16 bases lying between them. Germline CDR1 SGHNT, CDR2 YENEEA. This CDR3 contains 14 residues. The CDR3 protein is CASSFSGVNMEQFF. In DNA form, the CDR3 reads TGTGCCAGCAGCTTTTCAGGGGTGAATATGGAGCAGTTCTTC.

This clone has only one observation. V usage is TRBV28 and J usage is TRBJ1-2, with 8 bases identical to TRBD1. V was pared by 5 bases and J by 4 bases, with 6 bases of the junction left unmatched. Germline CDR1 MDHEN, CDR2 SYDVKM. This CDR3 has 14 amino acids. The CDR3, as DNA: TGTGCCAGCAGTCGGGACAGGCAGATCTATGGCTACACCTTC. It is translated as CASSRDRQIYGYTF.

CDR3 protein: CASSASVGAPGYGYTF. Written as DNA, the CDR3 is TGCGCCAGCAGCGCGTCAGTAGGGGCCCCCGGCTATGGCTACACCTTC. The chain links TRBV5-1 to TRBJ1-2, with D perhaps matching TRBD1 (5 bases). The V and J ends lost 4 bases and 4 bases respectively, with 20 bases between them. CDR3 length: 16 amino acids. Germline V gene sequence: CDR1 SGHRS, CDR2 YFSETQ. The full variable domain, completed using reference TRBV5-1 and TRBJ1-2, is KAGVTQTPRYLIKTRGQQVTLSCSPISGHRSVSWYQQTPGQGLQFLFEYFSETQRNKGNFPGRFSGRQFSNSRSEMNVSTLELGDSALYLCASSASVGAPGYGYTFGSGTRLTVV.

This clone was seen a handful of times. The chain uses TRBV6-1 and TRBJ1-4; TRBD1 matches 7 bases. The CDR3 covers 17 residues. Germline V gene data show CDR1 as MNHNS and CDR2 as SASEGT. V dropped 4 bases and J dropped 0; count of bases not matched to a gene: 8. CDR3 protein: CASSAQDRAATNEKLFF. For the CDR3, the DNA is TGTGCCAGCAGTGCCCAAGACAGGGCCGCAACTAATGAAAAACTGTTTTTT.

The table lists this clone with a few counts. One junction end disagrees with the germline gene, perhaps due to a read error. The J gene is TRBJ1-5, the V gene TRBV7-2; weak D call: TRBD1 (6 bases). The germline CDR1 and CDR2 sequences are SGHTA and FQGNSA. The CDR3 runs to 19 residues. The CDR3 DNA follows: TGTGCCAGCAACTTATCAGGCAGGGGATGGGGGGGACGCAATCAGCCCCAGCATTTT. Protein sequence: CASNLSGRGWGGRNQPQHF.

This clone appeared a few times. The chain joins TRBV7-2 to TRBJ2-7; TRBD2 is a possible D gene (5 bases). This CDR3 has 14 residues. Germline-derived CDR1 and CDR2 are SGHTA and FQGNSA. V lost 5 bases and J 3 bases, leaving 14 bases between the germline ends. CDR3 sequence (DNA): TGTGCCAGCAGCCCCTCATACGGAGGCTACGAGCAGTACTTC. Translating gives CASSPSYGGYEQYF.

This clone was detected a few times. The chain's CDR3 is CASSPTDRATDTQYF. The CDR3 DNA sequence: TGCGCCAGCAGCCCGACGGACAGGGCCACAGATACGCAGTATTTT. This sequence joins TRBV5-1 and TRBJ2-3; TRBD1 agrees at 8 bases. V lost 4 bases and J lost 2; bases outside the gene matches: 6. This CDR3 has 15 residues. Germline lookup yields CDR1 SGHRS and CDR2 YFSETQ.

This clone was seen a few times. Other DNA sequences in the same sample also yield this CDR3. The chain uses TRBV15 and TRBJ2-7, with D maybe TRBD1 (6 bases). CDR3 length: 13 amino acids. Trimming cost V 1 base and J 4 bases, with 8 bases left between them. Germline loops: CDR1 LNHNV, CDR2 YYDKDF (reference sequence). The CDR3 nucleotides read TGTGCCACCAGCAGAGGAACAGGGTACGAGCAGTACTTC. Translation gives CATSRGTGYEQYF. Combining the CDR3 with reference TRBV15 and TRBJ2-7 gives the whole variable domain DAMVIQNPRYQVTQFGKPVTLSCSQTLNHNVMYWYQQKSSQAPKLLFHYYDKDFNNEADTPDNFQSRRPNTSFCFLDIRSPGLGDTAMYLCATSRGTGYEQYFGPGTRLTVT.

This clone came up a few times. The rearrangement joins TRBV30 to TRBJ1-5; possible D gene TRBD1, 6 bases. In germline, CDR1 is GTSNPN, CDR2 SVGIG (reference sequence). Trimming took 0 bases from V and 1 from J, leaving 31 bases between them. The CDR3 totals 22 residues. The CDR3 reads CAWSVQIHRGRGRVGSNQPQHF. CDR3 bases: TGTGCCTGGAGTGTACAGATTCACCGGGGCAGGGGAAGAGTAGGGAGCAATCAGCCCCAGCATTTT.